What follows is one T cell receptor (beta chain) and its context. The sample originates from a study of blood T cell repertoires in COVID-19. Overall study: Samples came from the United States, Italy and Spain, spanning acute and convalescent COVID-19. In each case, the material was cDNA or gDNA derived from T cells, B-cell-depleted T cells, or PBMCs.

Germline assignment: CDR1 SGHRS and CDR2 YFSETQ. Trimming at V came to 1 base and at J to 10 bases, leaving 7 bases not matched to a gene. The CDR3 totals 14 residues. Authors' processing steps: Amplification from reference gene primers served as the basis for estimated nucleated cell counts. Sequencing used immunoSEQ multiplex PCR; TCRdb keeps in-frame clones, though not all of them. The V and J calls and clone size were taken over from that table, and D and trimming were inferred from the DNA. Here the sample spans over 250,000 clones, about 87% being singletons. J is TRBJ2-1 and V is TRBV5-1; 8 nucleotides line up with TRBD1. The sample comprised peripheral blood. This receptor was obtained from a woman aged 40 to 55 who had recovered from COVID-19. CDR3 bases: TGCGCCAGCAGCTTGCAGGGGGCGACGGGAGAGCAGTTCTTC. Translating it yields CASSLQGATGEQFF. Together with reference TRBV5-1 and TRBJ2-1, the CDR3 gives the full variable domain: KAGVTQTPRYLIKTRGQQVTLSCSPISGHRSVSWYQQTPGQGLQFLFEYFSETQRNKGNFPGRFSGRQFSNSRSEMNVSTLELGDSALYLCASSLQGATGEQFFGPGTRLTVL.